This record looks at one T cell receptor beta chain sequence and its context. The source of the sample is a study of early T cells in non-severe SARS-CoV-2 infection. Study in general: The authors sequenced bulk RNA from unsorted whole blood, leaving chains unpaired.

Per the germline V gene, CDR1 is SGHVS and CDR2 is FQNEAQ. This CDR3 region has 14 residues. V was clipped by 5 bases and J by 6 bases, with 17 bases between them. TCRdb independently ran MiXCR on the 5' RACE reads; one entry per CDR3 protein. The repertoire has roughly 75,000 distinct CDR3 sequences, about 11% of them found once; the top ten carry about 4.8%. The TCR sequence derives from an adult who was a healthcare worker with PCR-confirmed SARS-CoV-2 infection or an uninfected control (not recorded which). The sequenced material came from whole blood. V usage is TRBV7-8 and J usage is TRBJ2-7, with D tentatively TRBD1 (5 bases). The CDR3 nucleotides read TGTGCCAGCAGCCCGGAGACAGTTCTGGGCGAGCAGTACTTC. Translating it yields CASSPETVLGEQYF.